These 24 T cell receptor beta chains originate from one sample sequenced in a study of cytomegalovirus exposure and HLA in healthy donors listed by TCRdb under 2017. The library relied on the immunoSEQ multiplex PCR assay. For the multiplex PCR, a mixture combining 60 forward primers for TCR Vbeta segments and 13 reverse primers for TCR Jbeta segments was used. The immuneACCESS repertoire file appears here via TCRdb, limited to in-frame rearrangements. These files lack a portion of the clones; in checked studies, under half of the deficit traces to unresolved V genes, and the cause of the others is not known. This sample's table lists over 65,000 clones. The ten largest clonotypes hold about 5% of the sample. Material: PBMCs. The source of these receptors is a man aged 25 to 40 in good health and CMV-seronegative.

This rearrangement joins TRBV29-1 to TRBJ2-2; unclear D gene. The V gene's germline CDR1 is SQVTM and CDR2 ANQGSEA. The CDR3 runs 12 residues. V was cut by 6 bases and J by 4 bases, with 9 bases left in between. The CDR3 reads CSVPSPTGELFF. The CDR3 nucleotides are TGCAGCGTCCCGAGCCCCACCGGGGAGCTGTTTTTT.

The rearrangement joins TRBV11-2 to TRBJ1-1; D uncertain. V was cut by 1 base and J by 2 bases, with 8 bases left in between. The CDR3 spans 14 residues. Germline CDR1 SGHAT, CDR2 FQNNGV. CDR3 region: CASSLVSGNTEAFF. In DNA form, the CDR3 reads TGTGCCAGCAGCTTAGTTTCGGGAAACACTGAAGCTTTCTTT.

The gene calls are TRBV25-1 and TRBJ2-2; the D gene is possibly TRBD2 (6 bases). Germline V gene data show CDR1 as MGHDK and CDR2 as SYGVNS. With 1 base removed from V and 6 bases from J, the gap between germline ends came to 9 bases. The CDR3 is made up of 14 amino acids. CDR3: CASSESGESGELFF. CDR3 sequence (DNA): TGTGCCAGCAGTGAATCGGGGGAATCCGGGGAGCTGTTTTTT.

The gene calls are TRBV5-6 and TRBJ1-6; D is perhaps TRBD1 (5 bases). Germline V gene sequence: CDR1 SGHDT, CDR2 YYEEEE. The CDR3 is 16 residues long. V dropped 0 bases and J dropped 5 bases, with 12 bases sitting between them. For the CDR3, the DNA is TGTGCCAGCAGCTTGGCCCCAGGGCTGGATAATTCACCCCTCCACTTT. This gives the protein CASSLAPGLDNSPLHF.

The rearrangement links TRBV19 to TRBJ1-2, with D unresolved. The CDR3 contains 13 residues. V gave up 2 bases and J gave up 3 bases, with 7 bases separating them. Germline V gene data show CDR1 as LNHDA and CDR2 as SQIVND (reference sequence). The CDR3 nucleotides read TGTGCCAGTAGTATAAGCGAGGACTATGGCTACACCTTC. As protein: CASSISEDYGYTF.

The chain joins TRBV4-1 to TRBJ1-2; 8 positions agree with TRBD1. The germline V gene has CDR1 MGHRA and CDR2 YSYEKL. Trimming at V came to 5 bases and at J to 4 bases, leaving 12 bases not matched to a gene. This CDR3 has 16 residues. The CDR3 protein is CASSSPGQVQGYGYTF. The CDR3 bases are TGCGCCAGCAGCTCCCCGGGACAGGTCCAGGGCTATGGCTACACCTTC.

The chain recombines TRBV29-1 with TRBJ1-3, with unresolved D. V lost 4 bases and J 3 bases, leaving 4 bases between the germline ends. The CDR3 is 11 amino acids. The germline V gene encodes CDR1 SQVTM and CDR2 ANQGSEA. CDR3 region: CSVGDGNTIYF. For the CDR3, the DNA is TGCAGCGTTGGCGATGGAAACACCATATATTTT.

The CDR3 reads CASSPNRDFEQFF. The CDR3 bases are TGCGCCAGCAGCCCGAACCGGGACTTTGAGCAGTTCTTC. The chain is built from TRBV5-1 and TRBJ2-1; D is possibly TRBD2 (6 bases). V lost 4 bases and J lost 9, with 14 bases in between. This CDR3 comprises 13 residues. CDR1 is SGHRS and CDR2 is YFSETQ in the germline V gene.

The rearrangement uses TRBV6-5 and TRBJ1-5; no reliable D call. Between the trimmed V and J ends, which lost 0 bases and 7 bases, there was a span of 10 bases. Per the germline V gene, CDR1 is MNHEY and CDR2 is SVGAGI. This CDR3 has 14 amino acids. The CDR3 loop is CASSYSTAGQPQHF. The CDR3 bases are TGTGCCAGCAGTTACTCGACCGCGGGGCAGCCCCAGCATTTT.

This rearrangement joins TRBV5-1 to TRBJ1-4, with D possibly matching TRBD1 (5 bases). V shed 4 bases and J shed 7 bases, with 23 bases lying between them. Looked up from germline, CDR1 is SGHRS and CDR2 is YFSETQ. This CDR3 has 17 residues. The CDR3 DNA follows: TGCGCCAGCAGCCCAACACTCAGCTGGGGGGGTAGTGAAAAACTGTTTTTT. It encodes CASSPTLSWGGSEKLFF.

The rearrangement joins TRBV7-2 to TRBJ1-2, with a tentative D call TRBD1 (6 bases). Germline V gene lookup returns CDR1 SGHTA and CDR2 FQGNSA. The CDR3 sequence is 16 residues long. The V end was cut by 5 bases, the J end by 4 bases, with 20 bases between. CDR3 loop: CASSDGTRNNPYGYTF. The CDR3 DNA reads as TGTGCCAGCAGCGACGGGACACGGAATAACCCCTATGGCTACACCTTC.

The chain recombines TRBV7-3 with TRBJ2-1; the D is unclear. The CDR3 is made up of 16 amino acids. Trimming cost V 4 bases and J 0 bases, with 13 bases left between them. CDR1 is SGHTA, CDR2 FQGTGA, per germline. The CDR3 sequence: CASSSTLSLSYNEQFF. CDR3 bases: TGTGCCAGCAGCTCCACGTTAAGCCTCTCCTACAATGAGCAGTTCTTC. Based on the CDR3 plus reference TRBV7-3 and TRBJ2-1, the full variable domain is GAGVSQTPSNKVTEKGKYVELRCDPISGHTALYWYRQSLGQGPEFLIYFQGTGAADDSGLPNDRFFAVRPEGSVSTLKIQRTERGDSAVYLCASSSTLSLSYNEQFFGPGTRLTVL.

The chain employs TRBV5-1 and TRBJ2-3; D is possibly TRBD1 (6 bases). The CDR3 consists of 15 residues. Germline V gene sequence: CDR1 SGHRS, CDR2 YFSETQ. V was pared by 4 bases and J by 0 bases, with 12 bases between. This CDR3 is CASSHGQTSTDTQYF. The CDR3 DNA follows: TGCGCCAGCAGCCACGGACAGACTAGCACAGATACGCAGTATTTT.

CDR3 region: CASSTGAGELFF. CDR3 bases: TGTGCCAGCAGTACCGGGGCCGGGGAGCTGTTTTTT. The V gene is TRBV25-1, the J gene TRBJ2-2; D perhaps matches TRBD2 (5 bases). Germline lookup yields CDR1 MGHDK and CDR2 SYGVNS. The CDR3 sequence is 12 residues long. Trimming stripped 5 bases from V and 6 bases from J, with 7 bases between.

V is TRBV19 and J is TRBJ1-1; D is possibly TRBD1 (6 bases). CDR3 size: 13 residues. V shed 4 bases and J shed 8 bases, with 14 bases lying between them. Looked up from germline, CDR1 is LNHDA and CDR2 is SQIVND (reference sequence). Here the CDR3 reads CASSTYRVSEAFF. The CDR3 DNA reads as TGTGCCAGTAGTACTTACAGGGTATCGGAAGCTTTCTTT.

CDR3 sequence reads: CASSQLTGETYEQYF. The CDR3, as DNA: TGCGCCAGCAGCCAACTGACAGGGGAAACCTACGAGCAGTACTTC. The V and J genes are TRBV4-3 and TRBJ2-7, with TRBD1 matching 8 bases. V lost 2 bases, J lost 2 bases, and 5 bases stayed unmatched. The length of the CDR3 is 15 residues. Germline loops: CDR1 LGHNA, CDR2 YSLEER.

Concerning this clone itself: A junction boundary mismatches the germline segment, possibly from a read error. This chain uses TRBV4-1 with TRBJ1-3; D gene uncertain. The length of the CDR3 is 16 residues. Germline CDR1 is MGHRA and CDR2 is YSYEKL. The chain's CDR3 is CASRTLQTSSGNAIYF. In nucleotides, the CDR3 is TGCGCCAGCAGAACCCTGCAGACAAGCTCTGGAAACGCCATATATTTT.

This rearrangement joins TRBV6-1 to TRBJ1-2; 7 nucleotides align to TRBD1. The CDR3 is made up of 15 amino acids. V trimming: 1 base; J trimming: 0 bases; junction bases outside the gene matches: 2. CDR1 and CDR2 from the germline V gene are MNHNS and SASEGT. The CDR3 DNA sequence: TGTGCCAGCAGTGAAGGGGACAGCACTAACTATGGCTACACCTTC. Translating it yields CASSEGDSTNYGYTF.

This rearrangement joins TRBV7-3 to TRBJ1-2; D not resolved. The CDR3 is made up of 11 amino acids. The germline V gene encodes CDR1 SGHTA and CDR2 FQGTGA. V was shortened by 3 bases and J by 7 bases, with 6 bases between the two germline ends. CDR3 nucleotide sequence: TGTGCCAGCAGCTTCGACACTGGCTACACCTTC. Translation: CASSFDTGYTF.

The chain uses TRBV19 and TRBJ1-4; possibly TRBD1 for D (5 bases). The length of the CDR3 is 15 residues. Germline loops: CDR1 LNHDA, CDR2 SQIVND (reference sequence). V lost 4 bases and J 3 bases, leaving 12 bases between the germline ends. CDR3 amino acids: CASSTSGIPNEKLFF. The CDR3, as DNA: TGTGCCAGTAGTACGTCAGGGATCCCTAATGAAAAACTGTTTTTT.

CDR3 sequence (DNA): TGCGCCAGCAGCTTGGGGTTTGGGGACAGTTACGAGCAGTACTTC. Encoded protein: CASSLGFGDSYEQYF. This rearrangement joins TRBV5-1 to TRBJ2-7, with 7 bases aligning to TRBD1. V shed 0 bases, J shed 4 bases, and the junction held 7 bases outside the gene matches. Per germline, CDR1 SGHRS and CDR2 YFSETQ. This CDR3 region has 15 residues.

This CDR3 is CASTHGRYRWVAGGTGELFF. CDR3 sequence (DNA): TGTGCCAGTACTCATGGGAGATATAGATGGGTAGCGGGAGGCACCGGGGAGCTGTTTTTT. The chain is built from TRBV19 and TRBJ2-2; 10 bases agree with TRBD2. The CDR3 consists of 20 residues. J gave up 4 bases and V 7 bases, and 21 bases lay outside the gene matches. CDR1 and CDR2 (germline): LNHDA, SQIVND (reference sequence).

The J gene is TRBJ2-7, the V gene TRBV5-1, with 7 bases fitting TRBD1. Germline CDR1 and CDR2: SGHRS and YFSETQ. The CDR3 runs to 15 residues. The V segment lost 1 base and the J segment 4 bases; nucleotides outside the gene matches: 8. The CDR3 region has the DNA TGCGCCAGCAGCTTGATGTCCCGGGACAGTTACGAGCAGTACTTC. Its translation is CASSLMSRDSYEQYF.

V is TRBV11-3 and J is TRBJ2-5; D unresolved. The CDR3 length is 14 residues. Germline V gene lookup returns CDR1 SGHNT and CDR2 YENEEA. Trimming took off 2 bases at V and 4 bases at J, with 11 bases between the two ends. The CDR3 nucleotides are TGTGCCAGCAGCTTAAGCAGCGTTCCAGAGACCCAGTACTTC. Its protein product is CASSLSSVPETQYF.